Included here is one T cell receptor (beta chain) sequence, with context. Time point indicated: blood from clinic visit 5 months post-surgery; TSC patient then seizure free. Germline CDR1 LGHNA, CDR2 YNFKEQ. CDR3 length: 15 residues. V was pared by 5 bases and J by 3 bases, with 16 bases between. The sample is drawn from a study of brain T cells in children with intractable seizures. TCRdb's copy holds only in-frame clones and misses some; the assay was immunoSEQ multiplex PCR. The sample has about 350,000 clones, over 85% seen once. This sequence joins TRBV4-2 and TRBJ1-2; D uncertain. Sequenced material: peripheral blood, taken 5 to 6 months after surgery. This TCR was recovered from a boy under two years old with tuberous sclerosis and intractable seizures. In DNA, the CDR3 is TGTGCCAGCAGCGCGGAATTTAGGACCCACTATGGCTACACCTTC. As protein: CASSAEFRTHYGYTF.